A single sample gave rise to the 17 T cell receptor beta chains below, sequenced in a study of Ad26.COV2.S vaccination and SARS-CoV-2 variants. As to treatment: around 19 received Ad26.COV2.S at low or high dose, single or two shots; five or six received placebo; per-sample allocation not given. Sampling occurred on day 63 after the first vaccine or placebo injection. TCRdb's table, derived via immunoSEQ multiplex PCR, lists solely in-frame clones and lacks some. Of roughly 350,000 clones detected, 86% appear once; the ten largest clones hold about 10%. The starting material was peripheral blood, obtained in a trial of Ad26.COV2.S vaccine versus placebo. The receptors here all came from a person aged 18 to 65 who received the Ad26.COV2.S COVID-19 vaccine or a placebo.

V usage is TRBV5-6 and J usage is TRBJ1-2; D call uncertain. Per the germline V gene, CDR1 is SGHDT and CDR2 is YYEEEE. The V end was cut by 3 bases, the J end by 6 bases, with 12 bases between. CDR3 size: 13 residues. This CDR3 reads CASSSPTVDGYTF. In DNA form, the CDR3 reads TGTGCCAGCAGCTCGCCCACGGTAGATGGCTACACCTTC.

Only one count was recorded for this clone. The CDR3 sequence: CASSSDRVSSYEQYF. CDR3 nucleotide sequence: TGTGCCAGCAGTTCGGACAGGGTGAGCTCCTACGAGCAGTACTTC. The chain uses TRBV6-5 and TRBJ2-7; TRBD1 matches at 8 bases. The J segment lost 0 bases and the V segment lost 4 bases, leaving 5 bases of the junction unmatched. CDR1 and CDR2 (germline): MNHEY, SVGAGI. The CDR3 consists of 15 residues.

The V gene is TRBV27, the J gene TRBJ2-6; 10 nucleotides agree with TRBD1. The CDR3 sequence is 17 residues long. The germline gives CDR1 MNHEY, CDR2 SMNVEV (reference sequence). J was trimmed by 0 bases and V by 5 bases; bases with no gene match: 4. The CDR3 sequence is CASSRDRGYSGANVLTF. CDR3 nucleotide sequence: TGTGCCAGCAGTCGGGACAGGGGATACTCTGGGGCCAACGTCCTGACTTTC.

The gene calls are TRBV14 and TRBJ2-5; tentative D call: TRBD2 (5 bases). V was shortened by 5 bases and J by 3 bases, with 25 bases between the two germline ends. CDR1 is SGHDN and CDR2 is FVKESK in the germline V gene. The CDR3 extends over 18 amino acids. In nucleotides, the CDR3 is TGTGCCAGCAGCTTAAATGTCCTCCCCCGAGGGCTGGAAGAGACCCAGTACTTC. This translates into CASSLNVLPRGLEETQYF.

This chain connects TRBV5-4 to TRBJ1-6; a possible D gene is TRBD1 (5 bases). The germline V gene has CDR1 SGHNT and CDR2 YYREEE (reference sequence). The V end was cut by 8 bases, the J end by 8 bases, with 14 bases between. This CDR3 spans 13 amino acids. The CDR3 loop is CARGRGRDSPLHF. CDR3 nucleotides: TGTGCCAGGGGAAGGGGCCGGGATTCACCCCTCCACTTT.

This clone appeared once. The V and J genes are TRBV9 and TRBJ1-4; TRBD1 agrees at 7 bases. CDR1 SGDLS and CDR2 YYNGEE come from the germline V gene. The CDR3 is 14 residues long. The V gene end was trimmed by 4 bases and the J gene end by 3 bases; junction bases not matched to a gene: 3. CDR3 sequence reads: CASSSGQPNEKLFF. CDR3 nucleotide sequence: TGTGCCAGCAGCTCGGGACAGCCTAATGAAAAACTGTTTTTT.

The CDR3 loop is CAWSGDIRNNEQFF. The CDR3 DNA reads TGTGCCTGGAGTGGGGACATAAGGAACAATGAGCAGTTCTTC. V gene TRBV30 combines with J gene TRBJ2-1; weak D call: TRBD1 (6 bases). Germline-derived CDR1 and CDR2 are GTSNPN and SVGIG (reference sequence). The CDR3 runs 14 residues. Trimming cost V 1 base and J 5 bases, with 12 bases left between them.

V and J are TRBV5-1 and TRBJ2-2, with unresolved D. The germline gives CDR1 SGHRS, CDR2 YFSETQ. V dropped 4 bases and J dropped 9 bases, with 13 bases sitting between them. This CDR3 contains 13 residues. The CDR3 bases are TGCGCCAGCAGCATCCGGACGGATCGGGAGCTGTTTTTT. Residues: CASSIRTDRELFF.

This chain uses TRBV18 with TRBJ1-4; D is undetermined. Germline values: CDR1 KGHSH, CDR2 LQKENI. V dropped 0 bases and J dropped 7 bases, with 15 bases sitting between them. The CDR3 loop spans 16 amino acids. This chain's CDR3 is CASSPPVTSGGEKLFF. The CDR3 nucleotides are TGTGCCAGCTCACCACCGGTAACATCTGGAGGTGAAAAACTGTTTTTT.

This chain joins TRBV19 and TRBJ1-2; unclear D gene. V lost 5 bases to trimming and J lost 8 bases, with 12 bases between them. CDR1 is LNHDA and CDR2 is SQIVND in the germline V gene (reference sequence). The length of the CDR3 is 12 residues. Written as DNA, the CDR3 is TGTGCCAGTAGTGGCCTCCTAAGGGGCTACACCTTC. It translates to CASSGLLRGYTF.

This chain links TRBV3-1 (or the pseudogene TRBV3-2) with TRBJ2-5, with TRBD2 matching 7 bases. The germline gives CDR1 LGHDT, CDR2 YNNKEL (reference sequence). CDR3 length equals 17 residues. The V gene end was trimmed by 4 bases and the J gene end by 4 bases; junction bases not matched to a gene: 15. The CDR3 DNA is TGTGCCAGCAGCCCCTCAATGGGGGGAGGGATAGCAGAGACCCAGTACTTC. This codes for CASSPSMGGGIAETQYF.

This clone was seen a handful of times. This chain links TRBV7-2 with TRBJ2-7; no definite D call. V was pared by 8 bases and J by 3 bases, with 2 bases between. Germline V gives CDR1 SGHTA, CDR2 FQGNSA. CDR3 size: 9 residues. Here the CDR3 reads CASGYEQYF. CDR3 bases: TGTGCCAGCGGCTACGAGCAGTACTTC. Looking up the rest from reference TRBV7-2 and TRBJ2-7 gives the full variable domain: GAGVSQSPSNKVTEKGKDVELRCDPISGHTALYWYRQSLGQGLEFLIYFQGNSAPDKSGLPSDRFSAERTGGSVSTLTIQRTQQEDSAVYLCASGYEQYFGPGTRLTVT.

This clone was counted a single time. The genes are TRBV29-1 and TRBJ2-3; TRBD1 agrees at 9 bases. The CDR3 runs 13 residues. Germline loops: CDR1 SQVTM, CDR2 ANQGSEA. V gave up 6 bases and J gave up 1 base; unmatched junction bases: 2. CDR3 sequence reads: CSVRTGGTDTQYF. CDR3 sequence (DNA): TGCAGCGTCAGGACAGGGGGCACAGATACGCAGTATTTT.

The chain combines TRBV5-1 with TRBJ1-1, with 8 positions matching TRBD1. With V trimmed by 0 bases and J by 0 bases, 7 bases remained unmatched. CDR3 size: 17 residues. The germline V gene encodes CDR1 SGHRS and CDR2 YFSETQ. The CDR3 is CASSLVQGARVNTEAFF. The CDR3 bases are TGCGCCAGCAGCTTGGTGCAGGGGGCTAGGGTGAACACTGAAGCTTTCTTT.

This chain connects TRBV5-6 to TRBJ1-1; D possibly corresponds to TRBD1 (5 bases). Trimming shortened V by 4 bases and J by 1 base, and 17 bases separated the two germline ends. Germline CDR1 SGHDT, CDR2 YYEEEE. The CDR3 loop spans 16 amino acids. The CDR3 DNA is TGTGCCAGCAGCCATGGGCGGGACCGAAAGAACACTGAAGCTTTCTTT. Its protein product is CASSHGRDRKNTEAFF.

The genes are TRBV7-2 and TRBJ1-2; possibly TRBD1 for D (5 bases). Germline-derived CDR1 and CDR2 are SGHTA and FQGNSA. The CDR3 sequence is 14 residues long. Deletions cut 5 bases from V and 5 bases from J, with 15 bases between. For the CDR3, the DNA is TGTGCCAGCAGCAACTACCCCCAGGGTTATGGCTACACCTTC. It translates to CASSNYPQGYGYTF.

The chain is built from TRBV24-1 and TRBJ2-1, with TRBD2 matching over 8 bases. This CDR3 is built from 16 residues. With V trimmed by 6 bases and J by 0 bases, 6 bases remained unmatched. The germline V gene has CDR1 KGHDR and CDR2 SFDVKD. The CDR3 spells CATSMSGGPSYNEQFF. The CDR3 DNA is TGTGCCACCAGTATGAGCGGGGGCCCCTCCTACAATGAGCAGTTCTTC.